This note documents a single TCR beta chain sequence. The data were produced by immunoSEQ multiplex PCR, yet TCRdb's version contains in-frame clones alone and is incomplete. The data hold fewer than 350,000 clones, with around 85% observed a single time. These data originate in a study of blood T cell repertoires in COVID-19. Study-wide background: Samples representing acute and convalescent COVID-19 were sourced from the United States, Italy and Spain. The cDNA or gDNA used as material had been derived from T cells, B-cell-depleted T cells, or PBMCs.

This CDR3 is built from 15 residues. V was pared by 2 bases and J by 3 bases, with 5 bases of the junction left unmatched. Germline V gene lookup returns CDR1 MDHEN and CDR2 SYDVKM. The chain links TRBV28 to TRBJ2-7, with 9 bases fitting TRBD1. Sequencing was done on a sample of PBMCs or T cells enriched from blood (not recorded which). The receptor's source is a woman in her 30s who had been exposed to COVID-19. CDR3 nucleotide sequence: TGTGCCAGCAGTTTACCACAGGGGGCCCTCTACGAGCAGTACTTC. This codes for CASSLPQGALYEQYF.